This T cell receptor beta chain was recorded in a study of T cell responses to AZD1222 COVID-19 vaccine. Across the study: Pooling of second doses given at about 4 or about 12 weeks was done. Regarding the study as a whole: Among the donors, most were white British and more were female, and clonal diversity was possibly underestimated. The span of vaccine-associated CD4 TCRs extended across spike, with dominance at 160-218 and 743-854.

Concerning this clone: Its antigen is undetermined.

TCRdb's copy holds only in-frame clones and misses some; the assay was immunoSEQ multiplex PCR. In the table there are 150,000 or so clones, more than 85% of which are singletons. CDR1 MNHEY and CDR2 SMNVEV come from the germline V gene (reference sequence). The V end was cut by 3 bases, the J end by 9 bases, with 17 bases between. The CDR3 length is 14 residues. The sequenced sample was peripheral blood, obtained on day 0 of AZD1222 vaccination. This chain uses TRBV27 with TRBJ1-1; D unclear. The source of this sequence is an adult in good health. The CDR3 nucleotides read TGTGCCAGCAGTTTTGCCCGCACCCATTCACAAGCTTTCTTT. This gives the protein CASSFARTHSQAFF.